This T cell receptor (beta chain) came from a study of blood T cell repertoires in COVID-19. Generated by immunoSEQ multiplex PCR, the TCRdb table keeps only in-frame clones and is missing some. This table holds 100,000 or so clones, about 86% found once. Trimming stripped 5 bases from V and 5 bases from J, with 12 bases between. This CDR3 is 13 amino acids long. The clonotype comes from a woman between 45 and 65 years old who had recovered from COVID-19. The sample was PBMCs or T cells enriched from blood (not recorded which). This chain connects TRBV12-3 or TRBV12-4 to TRBJ2-5; perhaps TRBD1 as D (6 bases). Here the CDR3 reads CASSNRAWETQYF. The DNA of the CDR3 is TGTGCCAGCAGTAACAGGGCATGGGAGACCCAGTACTTC.